Listed below are T cell receptor beta chains from one sample, sequenced in a study of post-analysis software for immune sequencing data. TCRdb used MiXCR to reprocess the PCR reads, holding one entry per CDR3 protein. The table includes approximately 150,000 distinct CDR3 sequences, about 30% detected once. Input material: blood. All receptors derive from a girl aged 10 to 17 with multiple sclerosis. The CDR3 runs from the conserved cysteine through the conserved F or W. The D gene is left open where the match is weak. The size field is filled for only some rows; it gives once, few, many or a size class.

TRBV4-1	few	NA	TRBJ2-1	CASSQDRQLAYNEQFF	TGCGCCAGCAGCCAAGATCGGCAACTAGCCTACAATGAGCAGTTCTTC
TRBV29-1	many	TRBD2	TRBJ2-3	CSAPGGLTDTQYF	TGCAGCGCCCCGGGAGGTCTAACAGATACGCAGTATTTT
TRBV5-6	NA	NA	TRBJ2-5	CASSLLAGQQTQYF	TGTGCCAGCAGCTTGTTGGCGGGCCAGCAGACCCAGTACTTC
TRBV10-3	many	TRBD2	TRBJ2-1	CATEQLGTMGYNEQFF	TGTGCCACCGAACAACTCGGGACTATGGGGTACAATGAGCAGTTCTTC
TRBV12-3/TRBV12-4	many	NA	TRBJ1-6	CASSLGGRLSPLHF	TGTGCCAGCAGTCTGGGCGGCAGGCTATCACCCCTCCACTTT
TRBV7-9	NA	NA	TRBJ2-2	CASSSQGTGELFF	TGTGCCAGCAGCTCACAGGGTACCGGGGAGCTGTTTTTT
TRBV6-5	many	TRBD2	TRBJ2-5	CASSPGEGRETQYF	TGTGCCAGCAGCCCCGGGGAGGGGCGGGAGACCCAGTACTTC
TRBV5-4	NA	NA	TRBJ2-7	CASSLRGVSSYEQYF	TGTGCCAGCAGCTTGAGGGGGGTAAGCTCCTACGAGCAGTACTTC
TRBV5-8	few	NA	TRBJ2-7	CATQSDTSYEQYF	TGTGCCACTCAAAGCGACACCTCCTACGAGCAGTACTTC
TRBV27	NA	TRBD2	TRBJ2-5	CASSLGWGLAGLPRETQYF	TGTGCCAGCAGCTTGGGGTGGGGACTAGCGGGATTGCCGCGGGAGACCCAGTACTTC
TRBV5-4	once	NA	TRBJ2-2	CAGTEGGELFF	TGTGCCGGAACAGAAGGCGGGGAGCTGTTTTTT
TRBV10-3	many	NA	TRBJ1-2	CAISEGTMRYGYTF	TGTGCCATCAGTGAGGGGACAATGCGGTATGGCTACACCTTC
TRBV29-1	many	NA	TRBJ2-7	CSVGAADEQYF	TGCAGCGTTGGAGCGGCGGACGAGCAGTACTTC
TRBV12-3/TRBV12-4	NA	TRBD1	TRBJ2-7	CASSLGDRILSYEQYF	TGTGCCAGCAGTTTAGGGGACAGGATCCTCTCCTACGAGCAGTACTTC
TRBV7-2	many	NA	TRBJ2-1	CASSLGTGTGNEQFF	TGTGCCAGCAGCTTGGGTACAGGGACTGGTAATGAGCAGTTCTTC
TRBV20-1	NA	NA	TRBJ2-1	CSAPSSLDEQFF	TGCAGTGCGCCTAGCTCGCTTGATGAGCAGTTCTTC
TRBV20-1	NA	NA	TRBJ2-7	CSAREGRTVYEQYF	TGCAGTGCTAGAGAGGGTCGGACAGTCTACGAGCAGTACTTC
TRBV12-3/TRBV12-4	NA	NA	TRBJ2-3	CASSFLVDTQYF	TGTGCCAGCAGTTTTTTAGTAGATACGCAGTATTTT
TRBV12-3/TRBV12-4	NA	NA	TRBJ1-5	CASSLDRVEQPQHF	TGTGCCAGCAGTTTAGACAGGGTGGAACAGCCCCAGCATTTT
TRBV12-3/TRBV12-4	many	NA	TRBJ2-3	CASSRDSITDTQYF	TGTGCCAGCAGTCGGGACTCCATCACAGATACGCAGTATTTT
TRBV30	NA	TRBD1	TRBJ2-1	CAFKRDRGIHNEQFF	TGTGCCTTTAAGAGGGACAGGGGGATCCACAATGAGCAGTTCTTC
TRBV15	many	NA	TRBJ2-7	CATSRDRTADRYEQYF	TGTGCCACCAGCAGAGATCGCACAGCGGACCGTTACGAGCAGTACTTC
TRBV7-2	NA	TRBD1	TRBJ1-5	CASSSRQGGQPQHF	TGTGCCAGCAGCAGTCGACAGGGCGGTCAGCCCCAGCATTTT
TRBV3-1	few	TRBD2	TRBJ2-7	CASSQGGLAGYEQYF	TGTGCCAGCAGCCAAGGTGGCCTAGCGGGCTACGAGCAGTACTTC
TRBV4-2	many	NA	TRBJ1-2	CASSQPSGTNYGYTF	TGTGCCAGCAGCCAACCCAGCGGAACTAACTATGGCTACACCTTC
TRBV30	NA	TRBD2	TRBJ2-3	CAWGPGLAGTDTQYF	TGTGCCTGGGGGCCGGGACTAGCGGGAACAGATACGCAGTATTTT
TRBV6-6	NA	NA	TRBJ2-3	CAGGVDTQYF	TGTGCCGGAGGGGTGGATACGCAGTATTTT
TRBV20-1	many	NA	TRBJ1-2	CSARDLSGGPNYGYTF	TGCAGTGCTAGAGATTTGTCGGGGGGCCCCAACTATGGCTACACCTTC
TRBV7-9	NA	NA	TRBJ2-7	CASSYLDPRILSYEQYF	TGTGCCAGCAGCTACCTTGATCCCAGGATCCTCTCCTACGAGCAGTACTTC
TRBV5-1	few	TRBD1	TRBJ1-4	CASRPGQGSAPQFEKLFF	TGCGCCAGCAGACCCGGACAGGGTTCGGCACCCCAGTTTGAAAAACTGTTTTTT
TRBV6-5	many	TRBD1	TRBJ1-2	CASKSTGSYGYTF	TGTGCCAGCAAATCGACAGGGAGCTATGGCTACACCTTC
TRBV7-8	many	TRBD2	TRBJ2-7	CASSYLAGEAYEQYF	TGTGCCAGCAGCTATTTAGCGGGGGAAGCCTACGAGCAGTACTTC
TRBV12-3/TRBV12-4	NA	NA	TRBJ1-1	CASGQDRGTFF	TGTGCCAGCGGGCAGGACAGAGGGACTTTCTTT
TRBV9	NA	NA	TRBJ2-3	CASSPGPDLDTQYF	TGTGCCAGCAGCCCGGGACCCGATTTGGATACGCAGTATTTT
TRBV5-1	NA	NA	TRBJ2-2	CASTPLESGTGELFF	TGCGCCAGCACCCCGTTAGAATCTGGGACCGGGGAGCTGTTTTTT
TRBV7-2	many	NA	TRBJ2-1	CASSSGQRPYNEQFF	TGTGCCAGCAGCTCCGGCCAGCGGCCGTACAATGAGCAGTTCTTC
TRBV5-4	many	NA	TRBJ2-3	CASSRSGPGMDTQYF	TGTGCCAGCAGCCGTTCGGGACCGGGCATGGATACGCAGTATTTT
TRBV7-2	NA	NA	TRBJ2-1	CASSLSGTRWNEQFF	TGTGCCAGCAGCTTATCTGGGACCCGCTGGAATGAGCAGTTCTTC
TRBV11-2	NA	TRBD2	TRBJ2-7	CASSLGTSGYNEQYF	TGTGCCAGCAGCTTAGGGACTAGCGGATACAATGAGCAGTACTTC
TRBV28	few	NA	TRBJ2-7	CATLDRYEQYF	TGTGCCACCCTTGACCGCTACGAGCAGTACTTC